The clone carrying this TCR beta chain was detected only a few times. V gave up 4 bases and J gave up 6 bases; unmatched junction bases: 12. Germline V gene sequence: CDR1 SGHTA, CDR2 FQGNSA. CDR3 size: 16 residues. The sample is drawn from a study of blood T cells in healthy people across ages. For the second PCR, which ran for about 7 to 11 cycles, a sample-barcoded 5' primer and a J-beta primer mix were used. Tagging of each cDNA molecule was performed by a template-switch adaptor with 12 random nucleotides. TCRdb recomputed calls from the 5' RACE reads with MiXCR, one row per CDR3 protein. The sample yields some 800,000 distinct CDR3 sequences, just under 25% seen once. The same data also contributed to another study, on T cells of mothers and their children. As reported in that work: Researchers report slightly higher, though non-significant, overlap in related mother-child pairs than in unrelated pairs.

Sequenced: blood. This clonotype was sampled from a boy between 10 and 17 years old in good health. The V call is TRBV7-2, the J call TRBJ1-2, with TRBD1 matching 9 bases. The chain's CDR3 is CASSSRLTQGADGYTF. CDR3 DNA: TGTGCCAGCAGCTCACGACTAACACAGGGGGCAGATGGCTACACCTTC.